Below are 5 T cell receptor beta chains sequenced from a single sample in a study of OX40 agonist ivuxolimab in advanced cancers. Sequencing was performed with immunoSEQ multiplex PCR; in TCRdb, only in-frame clones are kept and a portion is missing. The data show roughly 65,000 clones, with about four fifths seen just once and around 2.3% held by the top ten. This sample comprised CD4+ or CD8+ T cells sorted from blood, obtained in a trial of the OX40 agonist ivuxolimab. Receptors were obtained from an adult with an advanced solid tumor such as melanoma, head and neck, liver or kidney cancer.

V is TRBV9 and J is TRBJ1-6; D not resolved. Germline CDR1 SGDLS, CDR2 YYNGEE. V shed 3 bases and J shed 7 bases, with 14 bases lying between them. The length of the CDR3 is 15 residues. The CDR3 sequence is CASSATGSRNSPLHF. In DNA, the CDR3 is TGTGCCAGCAGCGCAACCGGGTCCCGAAATTCACCCCTCCACTTT.

This chain links TRBV10-3 with TRBJ2-1; 10 bases align to TRBD2. CDR1 is ENHRY and CDR2 is SYGVKD in the germline V gene. The junction had 3 bases not matched to a gene; V was cut back by 6 bases and J by 1 base. CDR3 length equals 15 residues. The CDR3: CAISTLAGSYNEQFF. As DNA, the CDR3 is TGTGCCATCAGCACACTAGCGGGATCCTACAATGAGCAGTTCTTC.

Only one count was recorded for this clone. The rearrangement joins TRBV18 to TRBJ2-7; D might be TRBD2 (6 bases). V gave up 3 bases and J gave up 1 base, with 22 bases separating them. The CDR3 is 18 residues long. CDR1 and CDR2 (germline): KGHSH, LQKENI. CDR3: CASSPGTGPFRASYEQYF. The CDR3 bases are TGTGCCAGCTCACCCGGGACTGGACCGTTCAGAGCTTCCTACGAGCAGTACTTC.

This clone was detected only once. The V and J genes are TRBV5-1 and TRBJ1-1; TRBD1 might be the D (5 bases). V shed 0 bases and J shed 0 bases, with 9 bases lying between them. Germline V CDR1 and CDR2: SGHRS, YFSETQ. This CDR3 is 15 amino acids long. CDR3 nucleotides: TGCGCCAGCAGCTTGGGGGGCGGGATGAACACTGAAGCTTTCTTT. As protein: CASSLGGGMNTEAFF.

V is TRBV28 and J is TRBJ2-6; 7 positions agree with TRBD1. This CDR3 contains 15 residues. CDR1 is MDHEN and CDR2 is SYDVKM in the germline V gene. With 7 bases clipped from V and 0 bases from J, the junction kept 3 bases outside the gene matches. CDR3 amino acids: CASTHRGSGANVLTF. CDR3 coding DNA: TGTGCCAGCACACACAGGGGCTCTGGGGCCAACGTCCTGACTTTC. Drawing the rest from reference TRBV28 and TRBJ2-6, the complete variable domain is DVKVTQSSRYLVKRTGEKVFLECVQDMDHENMFWYRQDPGLGLRLIYFSYDVKMKEKGDIPEGYSVSREKKERFSLILESASTNQTSMYLCASTHRGSGANVLTFGAGSRLTVL.